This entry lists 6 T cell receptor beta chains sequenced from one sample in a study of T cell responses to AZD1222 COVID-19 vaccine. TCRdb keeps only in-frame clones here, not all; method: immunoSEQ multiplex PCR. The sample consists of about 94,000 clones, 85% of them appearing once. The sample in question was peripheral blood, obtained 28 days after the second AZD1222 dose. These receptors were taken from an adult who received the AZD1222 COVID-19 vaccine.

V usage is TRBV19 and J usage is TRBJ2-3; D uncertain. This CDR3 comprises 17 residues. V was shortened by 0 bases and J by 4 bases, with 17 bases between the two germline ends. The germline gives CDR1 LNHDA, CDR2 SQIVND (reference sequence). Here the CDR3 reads CASSIDTAPQTADTQYF. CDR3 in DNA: TGTGCCAGTAGTATAGATACGGCTCCGCAGACGGCAGATACGCAGTATTTT.

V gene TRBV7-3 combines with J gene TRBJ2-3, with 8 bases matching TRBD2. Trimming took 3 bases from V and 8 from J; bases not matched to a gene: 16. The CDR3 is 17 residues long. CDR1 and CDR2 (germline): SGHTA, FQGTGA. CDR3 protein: CASSFGESGRGVSTQYF. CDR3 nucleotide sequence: TGTGCCAGCAGCTTCGGGGAGAGCGGGAGAGGGGTCAGTACGCAGTATTTT.

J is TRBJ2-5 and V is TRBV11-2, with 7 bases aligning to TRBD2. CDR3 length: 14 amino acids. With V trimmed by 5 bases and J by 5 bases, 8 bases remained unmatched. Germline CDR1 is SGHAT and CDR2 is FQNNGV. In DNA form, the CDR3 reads TGTGCCAGCAGCCCCCTGGGGGGGAGGGAGACCCAGTACTTC. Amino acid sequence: CASSPLGGRETQYF.

CDR3 sequence (DNA): TGTGCCAGCTCACCCGACAGGGGGGGAGAGACCCAGTACTTC. This translates into CASSPDRGGETQYF. This chain links TRBV18 with TRBJ2-5; 9 positions agree with TRBD1. J lost 4 bases, V lost 3 bases, and 3 bases had no gene match. Germline values: CDR1 KGHSH, CDR2 LQKENI. The CDR3 contains 14 residues.

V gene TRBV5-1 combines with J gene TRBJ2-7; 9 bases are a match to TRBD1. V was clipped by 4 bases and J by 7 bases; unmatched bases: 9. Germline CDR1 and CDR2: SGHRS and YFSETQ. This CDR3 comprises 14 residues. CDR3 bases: TGCGCCAGCAGCGGGACAGGGCTAACGGATGAGCAGTACTTC. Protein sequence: CASSGTGLTDEQYF. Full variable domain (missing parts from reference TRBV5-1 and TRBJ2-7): KAGVTQTPRYLIKTRGQQVTLSCSPISGHRSVSWYQQTPGQGLQFLFEYFSETQRNKGNFPGRFSGRQFSNSRSEMNVSTLELGDSALYLCASSGTGLTDEQYFGPGTRLTVT.

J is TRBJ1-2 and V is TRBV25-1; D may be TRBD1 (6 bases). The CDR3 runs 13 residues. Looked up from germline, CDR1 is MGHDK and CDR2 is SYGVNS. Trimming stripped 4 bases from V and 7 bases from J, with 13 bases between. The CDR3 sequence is CASSGTGAPGYTF. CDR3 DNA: TGTGCCAGCAGTGGAACGGGGGCCCCTGGCTACACCTTC.